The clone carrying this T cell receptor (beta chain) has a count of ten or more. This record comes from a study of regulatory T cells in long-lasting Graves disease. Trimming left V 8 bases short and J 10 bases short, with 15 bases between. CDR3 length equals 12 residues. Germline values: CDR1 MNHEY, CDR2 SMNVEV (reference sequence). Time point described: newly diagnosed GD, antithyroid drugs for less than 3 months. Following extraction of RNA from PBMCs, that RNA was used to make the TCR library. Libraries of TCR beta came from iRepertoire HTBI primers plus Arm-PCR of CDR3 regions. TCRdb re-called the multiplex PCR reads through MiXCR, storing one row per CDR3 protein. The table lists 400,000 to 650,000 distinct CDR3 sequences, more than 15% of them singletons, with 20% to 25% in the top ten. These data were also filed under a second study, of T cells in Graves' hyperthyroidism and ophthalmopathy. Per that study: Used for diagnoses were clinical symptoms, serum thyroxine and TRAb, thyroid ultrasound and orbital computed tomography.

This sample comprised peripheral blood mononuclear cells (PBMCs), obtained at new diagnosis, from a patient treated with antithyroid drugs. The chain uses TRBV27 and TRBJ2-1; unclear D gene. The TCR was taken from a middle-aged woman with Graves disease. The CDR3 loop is CASGRSAEEQFF. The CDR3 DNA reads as TGTGCCAGCGGACGCTCGGCGGAGGAGCAGTTCTTC.